This TCR beta chain derives from a study of blood T cell repertoires in COVID-19. Across the study: PBMCs, B-cell-depleted T cells, or T cells provided the cDNA or gDNA that made up the material.

Methods used by the authors: Nucleated cell counts were estimated from reference gene primer amplification. Data came from immunoSEQ multiplex PCR; TCRdb stores just in-frame clones and leaves some out. That table furnishes V, J and clone size, whereas the DNA furnished D and trimming. The data contain about 280,000 clones, roughly four fifths of them singletons. Trimming cost V 4 bases and J 0 bases, with 10 bases left between them. Germline lookup yields CDR1 KGHSH and CDR2 LQKENI. This CDR3 is built from 14 residues. The age range of participants was roughly 18 to 90 years, with residence in about two dozen US areas. Cohorts were assigned according to the clinical history that participants reported.

The TCR sequence derives from a man in his forties or fifties who had been exposed to COVID-19. This rearrangement joins TRBV18 to TRBJ2-7; D may be TRBD1 (5 bases). Sequencing used PBMCs or T cells enriched from blood (not recorded which). The CDR3 DNA follows: TGTGCCAGCTCACGTACCGACAGCTCCTACGAGCAGTACTTC. Its protein product is CASSRTDSSYEQYF.